The clone carrying this T cell receptor (beta chain) has just a few counts. Antigen unknown. The sample belongs to a study of cytomegalovirus exposure and HLA in healthy donors. The CDR3 spans 13 residues. Germline assignment: CDR1 SQVTM and CDR2 ANQGSEA. The junction had 6 bases not matched to a gene; V was cut back by 8 bases and J by 2 bases. It was with 60 Vbeta and 13 Jbeta primers that the PCR ran. Assay used: immunoSEQ multiplex PCR; TCRdb lists only in-frame clones, some missing. The sample carries around 150,000 clones, more than 80% recorded once. Study-wide points: Most of the TCR beta V segments (in an earlier analysis) were productive either about 87% or about 30% of the time. Many donors carried some public TCRs, although rarity characterized most TCR sequences. HLA alleles were associated with 16,000 or so TCR beta sequences in a later analysis at 0.05 false discovery rate. Several of the most significant clusters appeared, in a later analysis, to be linked to common viral pathogens.

Sequencing was carried out using PBMCs. The rearrangement joins TRBV29-1 to TRBJ1-2, with TRBD1 matching 9 bases. This TCR was sampled from a woman aged 45-65 years in good health and CMV-seronegative. CDR3 sequence reads: CSTRQGDNYGYTF. CDR3 coding DNA: TGCAGCACTCGACAGGGGGACAACTATGGCTACACCTTC.